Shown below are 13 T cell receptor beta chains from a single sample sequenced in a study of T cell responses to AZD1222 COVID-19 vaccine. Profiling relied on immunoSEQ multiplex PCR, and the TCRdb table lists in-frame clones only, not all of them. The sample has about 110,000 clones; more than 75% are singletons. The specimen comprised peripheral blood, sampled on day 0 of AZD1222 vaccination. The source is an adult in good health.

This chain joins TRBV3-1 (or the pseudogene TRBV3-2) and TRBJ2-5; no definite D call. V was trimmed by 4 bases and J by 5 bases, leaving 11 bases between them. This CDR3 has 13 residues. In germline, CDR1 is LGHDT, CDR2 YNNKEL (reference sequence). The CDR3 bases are TGTGCCAGCAGCCCCGCAGTGGGTGAGACCCAGTACTTC. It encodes CASSPAVGETQYF.

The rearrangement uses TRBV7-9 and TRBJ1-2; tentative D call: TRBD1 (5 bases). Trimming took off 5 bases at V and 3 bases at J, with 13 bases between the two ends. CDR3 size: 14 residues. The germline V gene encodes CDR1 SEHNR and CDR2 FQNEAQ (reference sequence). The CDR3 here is CASSEWGVDYGYTF. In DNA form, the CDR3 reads TGTGCCAGCAGCGAGTGGGGGGTGGACTATGGCTACACCTTC.

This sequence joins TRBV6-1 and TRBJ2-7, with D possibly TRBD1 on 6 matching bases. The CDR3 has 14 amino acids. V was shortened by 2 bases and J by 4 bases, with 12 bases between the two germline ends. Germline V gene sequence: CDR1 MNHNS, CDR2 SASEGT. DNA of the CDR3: TGTGCCAGCAGTGAAATCGGCAGGGGTTACGAGCAGTACTTC. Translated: CASSEIGRGYEQYF.

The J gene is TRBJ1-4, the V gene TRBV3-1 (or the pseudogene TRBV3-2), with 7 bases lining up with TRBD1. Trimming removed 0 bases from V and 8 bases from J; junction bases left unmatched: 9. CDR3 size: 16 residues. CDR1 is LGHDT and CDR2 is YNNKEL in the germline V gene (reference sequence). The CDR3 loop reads CASSQEGEGAGEKLFF. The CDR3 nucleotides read TGTGCCAGCAGCCAAGAGGGTGAGGGGGCGGGCGAAAAACTGTTTTTT.

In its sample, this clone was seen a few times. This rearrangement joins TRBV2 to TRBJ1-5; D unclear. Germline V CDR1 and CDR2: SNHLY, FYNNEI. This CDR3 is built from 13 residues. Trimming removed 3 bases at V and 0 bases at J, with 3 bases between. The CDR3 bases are TGTGCCAGCAGTGACAATAGCAATCAGCCCCAGCATTTT. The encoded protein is CASSDNSNQPQHF.

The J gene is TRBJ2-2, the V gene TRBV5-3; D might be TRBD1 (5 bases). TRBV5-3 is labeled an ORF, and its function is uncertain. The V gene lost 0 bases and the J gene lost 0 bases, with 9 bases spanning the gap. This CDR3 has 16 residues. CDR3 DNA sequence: TGTGCCAGAAGCTTGGGGGGCGGCACGAACACCGGGGAGCTGTTTTTT. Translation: CARSLGGGTNTGELFF.

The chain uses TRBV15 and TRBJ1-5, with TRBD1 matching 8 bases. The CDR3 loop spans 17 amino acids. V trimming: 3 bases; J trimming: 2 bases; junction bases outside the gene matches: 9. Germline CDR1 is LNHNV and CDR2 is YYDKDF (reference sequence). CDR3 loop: CATSSRTGWGGNQPQHF. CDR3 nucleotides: TGTGCCACCAGCAGTCGGACAGGGTGGGGGGGCAATCAGCCCCAGCATTTT.

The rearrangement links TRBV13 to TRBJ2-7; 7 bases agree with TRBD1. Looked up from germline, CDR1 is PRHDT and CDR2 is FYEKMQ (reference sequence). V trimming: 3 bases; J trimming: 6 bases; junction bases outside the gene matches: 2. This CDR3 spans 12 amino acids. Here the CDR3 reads CASSFHRGEQYF. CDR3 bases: TGTGCCAGCAGCTTCCACAGGGGCGAGCAGTACTTC. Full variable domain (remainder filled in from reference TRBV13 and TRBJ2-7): AAGVIQSPRHLIKEKRETATLKCYPIPRHDTVYWYQQGPGQDPQFLISFYEKMQSDKGSIPDRFSAQQFSDYHSELNMSSLELGDSALYFCASSFHRGEQYFGPGTRLTVT.

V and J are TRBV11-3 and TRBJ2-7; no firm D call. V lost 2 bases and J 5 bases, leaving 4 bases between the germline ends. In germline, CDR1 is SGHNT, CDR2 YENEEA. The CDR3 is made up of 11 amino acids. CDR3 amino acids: CASSLINEQYF. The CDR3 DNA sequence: TGTGCCAGCAGCTTAATAAACGAGCAGTACTTC.

CDR3 nucleotide sequence: TGTGCCAGCAGCTTAACGGGTCAGGCGTACAATGAGCAGTTCTTC. Translation gives CASSLTGQAYNEQFF. J is TRBJ2-1 and V is TRBV7-3; the D is unclear. There are 15 residues in the CDR3. Trimming took off 0 bases at V and 4 bases at J, with 10 bases between the two ends. Germline lookup yields CDR1 SGHTA and CDR2 FQGTGA.

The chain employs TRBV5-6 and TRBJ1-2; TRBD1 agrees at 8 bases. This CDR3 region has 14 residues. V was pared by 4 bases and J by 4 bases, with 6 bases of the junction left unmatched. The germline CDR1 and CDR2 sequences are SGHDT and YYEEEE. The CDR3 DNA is TGTGCCAGCAGCCGGACAGGGTTCTTCTATGGCTACACCTTC. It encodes CASSRTGFFYGYTF.

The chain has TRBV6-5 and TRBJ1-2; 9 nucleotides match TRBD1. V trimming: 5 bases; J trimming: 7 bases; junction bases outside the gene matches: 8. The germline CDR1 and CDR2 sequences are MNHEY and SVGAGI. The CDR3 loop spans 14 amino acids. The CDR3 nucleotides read TGTGCCAGCAGTCCCTTACAGGGGGCGTCTGGCTACACCTTC. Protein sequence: CASSPLQGASGYTF.

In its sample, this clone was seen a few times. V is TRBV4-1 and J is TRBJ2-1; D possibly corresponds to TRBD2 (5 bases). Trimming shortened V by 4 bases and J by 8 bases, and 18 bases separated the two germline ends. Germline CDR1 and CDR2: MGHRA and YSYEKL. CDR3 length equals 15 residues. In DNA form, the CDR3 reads TGCGCCAGCAGCCCCCTGTGGACGCGGGTGGATGAGCAGTTCTTC. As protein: CASSPLWTRVDEQFF.